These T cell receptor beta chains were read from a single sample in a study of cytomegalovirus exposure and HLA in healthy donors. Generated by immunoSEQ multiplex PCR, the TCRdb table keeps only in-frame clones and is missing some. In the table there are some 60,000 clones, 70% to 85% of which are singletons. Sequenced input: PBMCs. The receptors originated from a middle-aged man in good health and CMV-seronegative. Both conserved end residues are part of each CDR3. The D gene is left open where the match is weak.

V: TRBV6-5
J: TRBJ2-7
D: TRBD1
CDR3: CASRMTGDSYEQYF

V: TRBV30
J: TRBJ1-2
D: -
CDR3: CAWMPGYGYTF

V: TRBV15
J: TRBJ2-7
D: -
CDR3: CATSRADSPRGYEQYF

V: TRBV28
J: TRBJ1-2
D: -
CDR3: CASTPGGEVLGYGYTF

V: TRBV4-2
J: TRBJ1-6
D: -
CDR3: CASSQDVAGKGSSPLHF

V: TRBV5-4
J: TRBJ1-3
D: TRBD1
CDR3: CAVGGQGISGGNTIYF

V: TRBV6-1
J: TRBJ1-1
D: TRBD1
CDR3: CASSEGTGYTEAFF

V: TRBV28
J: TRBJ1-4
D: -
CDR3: CASSSPWTAVPNEKLFF

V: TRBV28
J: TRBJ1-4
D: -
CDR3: CASRSGVGEKLFF

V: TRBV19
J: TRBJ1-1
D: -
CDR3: CASSIIGSGLGTEAFF

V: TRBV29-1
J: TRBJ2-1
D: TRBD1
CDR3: CSVENRVMGTGGDEQFF

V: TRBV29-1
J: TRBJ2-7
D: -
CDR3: CSTREAYEQYF

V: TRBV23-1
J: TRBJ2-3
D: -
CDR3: CASSQQVRFSPTDTQYF

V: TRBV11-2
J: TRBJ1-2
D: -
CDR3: CASSQNPGVGGYGYTF

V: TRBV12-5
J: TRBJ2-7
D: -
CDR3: CASGLQGLSSYEQYF

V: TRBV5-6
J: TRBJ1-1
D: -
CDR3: CASSSSSFEAFF

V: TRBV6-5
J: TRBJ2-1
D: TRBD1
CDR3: CASSLQGARNEQFF

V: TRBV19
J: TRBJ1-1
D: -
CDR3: CASSMAAGGEAFF

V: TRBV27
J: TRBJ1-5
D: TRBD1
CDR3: CASSETQGKQPQHF

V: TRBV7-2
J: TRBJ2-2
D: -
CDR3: CASSLTGANTGELFF

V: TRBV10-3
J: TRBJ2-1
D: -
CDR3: CATRAWGEGSYNEQFF

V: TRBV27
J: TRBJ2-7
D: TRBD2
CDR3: CASSLYSGGGEQYF

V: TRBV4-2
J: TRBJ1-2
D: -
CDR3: CASSQAGGTGKSGHGYTF

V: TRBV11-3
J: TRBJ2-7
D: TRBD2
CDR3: CASSLSGGQQTYEQYF

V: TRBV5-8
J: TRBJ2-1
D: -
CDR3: CASSLQGRSYNEQFF

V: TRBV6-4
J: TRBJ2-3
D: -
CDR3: CASSVSGITSTDTQYF

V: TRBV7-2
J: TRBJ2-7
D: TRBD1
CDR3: CASSFGTATYEQYF

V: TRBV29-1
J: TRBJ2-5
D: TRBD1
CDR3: CSVDGTGVVAQYF

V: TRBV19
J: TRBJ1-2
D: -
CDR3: CASTIQGFLDGYTF

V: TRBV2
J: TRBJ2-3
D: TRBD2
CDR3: CASSPIAGGSTDTQYF

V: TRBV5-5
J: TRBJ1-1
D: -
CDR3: CASSFGPGGTEAFF

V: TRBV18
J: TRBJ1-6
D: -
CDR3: CASSPPAGAGSPLHF

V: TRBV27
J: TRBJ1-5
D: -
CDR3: CASVRGGRLNQPQHF

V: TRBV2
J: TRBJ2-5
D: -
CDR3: CASNRETQYF

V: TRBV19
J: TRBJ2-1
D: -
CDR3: CASSSTRGNEQFF

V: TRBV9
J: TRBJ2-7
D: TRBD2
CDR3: CASSVGGGTYEQYF

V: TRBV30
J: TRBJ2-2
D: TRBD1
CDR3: CACSFWRTGGGGSTGELFF

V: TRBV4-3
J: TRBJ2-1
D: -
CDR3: CASSQPGLLGNEQFF

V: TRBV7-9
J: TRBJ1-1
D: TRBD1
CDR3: CASSLDRVAEAFF